The 4 T cell receptor beta chains below were found in one sample sequenced in a study of shared clonotypes between healthy human individuals. Profiling relied on immunoSEQ multiplex PCR, and the TCRdb table lists in-frame clones only, not all of them. The top ten clones hold 12% of a sample with about 500,000 clones, roughly 80% of them seen once. The source material was PBMCs. The origin of the receptors is a woman aged 35 to 49 in good health. Some clones in this sample may be carry-over from other donors' samples.

Comments on this clone: An end of the junction does not agree with germline; a read error may underlie this. The rearrangement links TRBV5-4 to TRBJ2-2; D ambiguous. This CDR3 comprises 14 residues. CDR1 and CDR2 (germline): SGHNT, YYREEE (reference sequence). CDR3 region: CAGSFGGGGGELFF. The CDR3 DNA reads TGTGCCGGCAGCTTTGGCGGTGGCGGCGGGGAGCTGTTTTTT.

The chain has TRBV28 and TRBJ1-1; D is possibly TRBD1 (5 bases). The CDR3 loop spans 15 amino acids. The ends were cut back, 5 bases at V and 5 bases at J, with 18 bases in the middle. In germline, CDR1 is MDHEN, CDR2 SYDVKM. Here the CDR3 reads CASSPRGVGGTEAFF. The CDR3 DNA follows: TGTGCCAGCAGTCCCCGCGGGGTGGGGGGGACTGAAGCTTTCTTT. Supplemented by reference TRBV28 and TRBJ1-1, the full variable domain reads DVKVTQSSRYLVKRTGEKVFLECVQDMDHENMFWYRQDPGLGLRLIYFSYDVKMKEKGDIPEGYSVSREKKERFSLILESASTNQTSMYLCASSPRGVGGTEAFFGQGTRLTVV.

This CDR3 reads CASTYSSGSLYF. Here the CDR3 DNA reads TGTGCCAGCACCTACTCTAGCGGGAGTTTGTACTTC. The rearrangement uses TRBV2 and TRBJ2-7; 10 nucleotides line up with TRBD2. V shed 7 bases, J shed 12 bases, and the junction held 9 bases outside the gene matches. The CDR3 covers 12 residues. CDR1 and CDR2 (germline): SNHLY, FYNNEI.

The chain carries TRBV28 and TRBJ2-3; D unresolved. This CDR3 comprises 13 residues. Per the germline V gene, CDR1 is MDHEN and CDR2 is SYDVKM. V was trimmed by 2 bases and J by 3 bases, leaving 6 bases between them. CDR3 amino acids: CASSLPQTDTQYF. Written as DNA, the CDR3 is TGTGCCAGCAGTTTACCACAGACAGATACGCAGTATTTT.